Listed below are T cell receptor beta chains from one sample, sequenced in a study of technical replicates of blood from a few donors. Libraries were prepared by immunoSEQ multiplex PCR; TCRdb keeps only in-frame clonotypes and omits some of them. This sample has under 80,000 clones, with approximately 94% found just once. Sequencing was done on a sample of T cells isolated from PBMCs. These TCRs come from a human donor in good health. CDR3s include the opening cysteine and the closing phenylalanine or tryptophan. Not all rows give a size; the values are once, few, many and, for expanded clones, a class.

TRBV18,-,15,CASFPDRASMSEAFF
TRBV10-3,-,16,CAISGGLAGGSDTQYF
TRBV27,-,14,CASSSPTGGNEQFF
TRBV7-3,once,15,CASSLSSGSGNTIYF
TRBV11-2,-,17,CASSLNVGLAGSDEQFF
TRBV2,-,13,CASTDRVGNTIYF
TRBV13,once,13,CASSPTGGTSYTF
TRBV4-1,-,15,CASSQFEGGTDTQYF
TRBV29-1,-,14,CSVITTGAKDEQYF
TRBV6-1,-,14,CASNPGLLHTEAFF
TRBV30,-,13,CAWRNTASGEQYF
TRBV7-9,-,16,CASSFGEGISGNTIYF
TRBV9,-,13,CASSVGDSYEQYF
TRBV2,-,11,CASKDRPEAFF
TRBV27,-,13,CASSSGGTGELFF
TRBV20-1,-,11,CSARRGETQYF
TRBV28,-,16,CASTVTGGSSSREQYF
TRBV5-1,once,14,CASSSRTGAYEQYF
TRBV4-1,-,17,CASSQSSGLRSYNEQFF
TRBV20-1,-,11,CSARVGHEQYF
TRBV18,-,16,CASSPPGLAGVYEQYF
TRBV5-8,-,14,CASSLVTSGNTIYF
TRBV5-1,-,14,CASFRGAGSDTQYF
TRBV6-5,-,13,CASSLSSTGELFF
TRBV5-1,-,12,CASSLGDYEQYF
TRBV6-6,-,16,CASSSRGTGTNQPQHF
TRBV5-4,-,14,CASSSFLQGDTQYF
TRBV2,-,14,CASSLTSPQETQYF
TRBV5-1,few,15,CASRGPGPHNTEAFF
TRBV5-1,-,14,CASSLGLVGTEAFF
TRBV6-1,-,16,CASSEVLGTGDHEQYF
TRBV7-2,-,14,CASSSPLVAAPPYF
TRBV9,-,14,CASATGTGYEKLFF
TRBV28,-,16,CASSLLSTDRSVEAFF
TRBV6-1,-,15,CASSELLALENEQFF
TRBV21-1,-,13,CASFRGTGETQYF
TRBV5-6,-,14,CASSLGGGSYEQYF
TRBV5-4,-,16,CASRSGTSGYTGELFF
TRBV19,-,13,CASSPTGGYEQYF
TRBV6-4,-,9,CATPDEQYF
TRBV30,-,15,CAWGRSTATNEKLFF
TRBV5-1,-,15,CASSSRGVTNEKLFF
TRBV7-2,-,15,CASSQSGTTSYEQYF
TRBV11-1,-,16,CASSLALAATKNIQYF
TRBV30,-,13,CAWSARLNYGYTF
TRBV12-2,-,14,CASRSGQLRYGYTF
TRBV11-2,-,15,CASSARSVNTGELFF
TRBV4-1,-,19,CASSPPAPIRDRGTDEQFF
TRBV7-9,-,15,CASSLSAGIGQPQHF
TRBV7-2,-,15,CASSLTGPSNQPQHF
TRBV29-1,-,13,CSVTSGIAREQYF
TRBV6-1,-,15,CASSGGQGPSYEQYF
TRBV19,-,17,CASTPNRGDRENYGYTF
TRBV6-1,-,16,CASSEFSSGKGNTIYF